There are many counts of the clone carrying this TCR beta chain. CDR1 and CDR2 from the germline V gene are DFQATT and SNEGSKA (reference sequence). Trimming took 5 bases from V and 2 from J, leaving 19 bases between them. The CDR3 is made up of 15 amino acids. Attached unique molecular identifiers marked individual cDNA molecules. Via MiXCR, TCRdb re-called the 5' RACE reads, giving one row per CDR3 protein. This repertoire shows tens of thousands of distinct CDR3 sequences, about 5.1% found once; its top ten account for around 10%. This entry is derived from a study of early T cells in non-severe SARS-CoV-2 infection. Across the whole study: Sequencing input comprised bulk RNA from unsorted whole blood; chain pairing was not available.

The sequence was obtained from an adult who was a healthcare worker with PCR-confirmed SARS-CoV-2 infection or an uninfected control (not recorded which). The V call is TRBV20-1, the J call TRBJ2-7, with D tentatively TRBD1 (7 bases). Sequences were obtained from whole blood. The CDR3 nucleotides are TGCAGTGCTTCCGCCAACAGGGGACTGGCCTACGAGCAGTACTTC. Translation gives CSASANRGLAYEQYF.